This T cell receptor (beta chain) emerged from a study of CD8 T cells in ankylosing spondylitis. Broader study findings: Earlier work had already found some motif variants in reactive arthritis synovial fluid and blood. Ankylosing spondylitis blood seemed to carry a telltale TCR beta motif made of several highly homologous variants. Disease-linked clones were found to be CD8+ and relatively rare in peripheral blood.

It was by quantitative 5'-RACE with molecular barcodes that TCR beta libraries were made. TCRdb re-called the 5' RACE reads with MiXCR, one entry per CDR3 protein. This table holds 200,000 to 300,000 distinct CDR3 sequences, about 30% found once. This clonotype was seen more than once but under ten times. What it recognizes is unknown. Sequencing was done on a sample of blood, either unsorted or a sorted T cell fraction (not recorded which). The clonotype originates from a male donor with ankylosing spondylitis or in good health (not recorded which).

The DNA for the CDR3 is TGTGCCACCAGCAGCCGGGACAGGGCGACACCCCTCCACTTT. Protein product: CATSSRDRATPLHF. This rearrangement joins TRBV15 to TRBJ1-6; 9 nucleotides align to TRBD1. CDR3 length: 14 amino acids. Germline V gene sequence: CDR1 LNHNV, CDR2 YYDKDF (reference sequence). Trimming removed 3 bases from V and 11 bases from J; junction bases left unmatched: 5.